The clone carrying this T cell receptor (beta chain) has a handful of counts. Germline V CDR1 and CDR2: LNHDA, SQIVND (reference sequence). The length of the CDR3 is 13 residues. V shed 7 bases, J shed 3 bases, and the junction held 4 bases outside the gene matches. The sample belongs to a study of blood T cell repertoires in COVID-19. The study assigned cohorts using participant-reported clinical history. TCRdb's table, derived via immunoSEQ multiplex PCR, lists solely in-frame clones and lacks some. The top ten clones hold about 5% of a sample with 45,000 to 60,000 clones, 70% to 80% of them seen once.

The chain joins TRBV19 to TRBJ1-2, with 8 bases aligning to TRBD1. The sequence derives from a woman between 50 and 59 years old with acute COVID-19. The sequencing input was PBMCs or T cells enriched from blood (not recorded which). This chain's CDR3 is CASTGTGHYGYTF. In DNA form, the CDR3 reads TGTGCCAGTACCGGGACAGGCCACTATGGCTACACCTTC.